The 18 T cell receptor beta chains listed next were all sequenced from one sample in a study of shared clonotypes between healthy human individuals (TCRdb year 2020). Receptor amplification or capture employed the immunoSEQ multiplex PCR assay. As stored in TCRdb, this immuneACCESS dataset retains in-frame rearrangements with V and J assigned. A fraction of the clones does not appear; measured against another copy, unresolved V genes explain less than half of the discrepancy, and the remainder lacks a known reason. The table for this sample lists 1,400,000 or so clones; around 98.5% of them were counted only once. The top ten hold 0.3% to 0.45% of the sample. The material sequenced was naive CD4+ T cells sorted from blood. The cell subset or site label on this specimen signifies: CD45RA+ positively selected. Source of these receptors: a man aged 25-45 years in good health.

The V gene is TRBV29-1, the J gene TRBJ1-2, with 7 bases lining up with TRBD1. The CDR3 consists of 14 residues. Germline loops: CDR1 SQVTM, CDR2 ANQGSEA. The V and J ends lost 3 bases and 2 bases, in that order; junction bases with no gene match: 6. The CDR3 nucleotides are TGCAGCGTTGACCCACAGGGGACCAACTATGGCTACACCTTC. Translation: CSVDPQGTNYGYTF.

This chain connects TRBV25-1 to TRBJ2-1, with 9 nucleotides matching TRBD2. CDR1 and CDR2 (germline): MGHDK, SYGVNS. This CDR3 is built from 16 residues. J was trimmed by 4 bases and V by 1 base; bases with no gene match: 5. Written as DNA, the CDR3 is TGTGCCAGCAGTGAATTAGCGGGAGCCGCTTACAATGAGCAGTTCTTC. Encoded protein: CASSELAGAAYNEQFF.

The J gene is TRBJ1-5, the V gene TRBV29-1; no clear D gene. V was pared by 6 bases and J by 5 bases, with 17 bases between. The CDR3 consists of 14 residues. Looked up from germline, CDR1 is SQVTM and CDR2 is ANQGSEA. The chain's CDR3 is CSVSNGLGDQPQHF. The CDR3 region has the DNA TGCAGCGTCTCAAATGGACTCGGGGATCAGCCCCAGCATTTT.

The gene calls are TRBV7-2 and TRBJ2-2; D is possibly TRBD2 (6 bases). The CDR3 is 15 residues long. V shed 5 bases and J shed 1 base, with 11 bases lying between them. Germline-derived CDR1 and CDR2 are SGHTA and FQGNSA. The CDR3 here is CASSVGGRNTGELFF. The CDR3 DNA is TGTGCCAGCAGCGTTGGGGGGAGGAACACCGGGGAGCTGTTTTTT.

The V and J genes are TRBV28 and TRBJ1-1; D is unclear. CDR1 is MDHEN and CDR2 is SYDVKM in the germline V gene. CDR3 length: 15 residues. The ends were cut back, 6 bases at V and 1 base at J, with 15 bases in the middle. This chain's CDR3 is CASSPSGRTNTEAFF. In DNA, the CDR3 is TGTGCCAGCAGCCCATCCGGCAGGACGAACACTGAAGCTTTCTTT.

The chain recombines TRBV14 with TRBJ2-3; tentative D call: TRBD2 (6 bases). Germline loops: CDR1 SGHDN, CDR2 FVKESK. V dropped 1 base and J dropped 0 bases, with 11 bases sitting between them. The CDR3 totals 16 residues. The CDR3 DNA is TGTGCCAGCAGCCAAGTCGGGAGTAGAAGCACAGATACGCAGTATTTT. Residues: CASSQVGSRSTDTQYF.

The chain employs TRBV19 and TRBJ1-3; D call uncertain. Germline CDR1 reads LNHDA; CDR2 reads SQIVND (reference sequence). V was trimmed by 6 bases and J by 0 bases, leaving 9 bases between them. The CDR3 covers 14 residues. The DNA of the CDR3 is TGTGCCAGTAGGCCCCAGGTCTCTGGAAACACCATATATTTT. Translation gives CASRPQVSGNTIYF.

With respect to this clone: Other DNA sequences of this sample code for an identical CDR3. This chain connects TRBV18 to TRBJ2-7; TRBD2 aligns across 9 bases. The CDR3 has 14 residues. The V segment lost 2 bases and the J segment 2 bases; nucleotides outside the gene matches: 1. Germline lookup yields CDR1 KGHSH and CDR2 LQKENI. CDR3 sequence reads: CASSPAGGAYEQYF. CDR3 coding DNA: TGTGCCAGCTCACCAGCGGGAGGGGCCTACGAGCAGTACTTC.

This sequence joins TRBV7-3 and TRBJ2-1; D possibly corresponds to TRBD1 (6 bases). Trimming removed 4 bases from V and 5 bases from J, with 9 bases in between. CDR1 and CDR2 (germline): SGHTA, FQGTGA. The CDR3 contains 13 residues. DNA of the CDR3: TGTGCCAGCAGCTATAACAGGGACAATGAGCAGTTCTTC. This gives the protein CASSYNRDNEQFF.

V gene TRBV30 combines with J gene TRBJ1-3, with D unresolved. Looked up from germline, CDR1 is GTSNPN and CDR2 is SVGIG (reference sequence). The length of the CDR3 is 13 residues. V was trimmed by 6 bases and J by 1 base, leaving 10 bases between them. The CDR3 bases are TGTGCCTGCCATCGGGGATCTGGAAACACCATATATTTT. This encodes CACHRGSGNTIYF.

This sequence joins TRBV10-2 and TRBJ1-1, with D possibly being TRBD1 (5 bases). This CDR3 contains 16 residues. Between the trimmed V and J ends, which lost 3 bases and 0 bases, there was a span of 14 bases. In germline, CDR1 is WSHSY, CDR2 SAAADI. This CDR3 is CASSDILGLMNTEAFF. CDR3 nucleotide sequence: TGCGCCAGCAGTGATATTTTGGGACTCATGAACACTGAAGCTTTCTTT.

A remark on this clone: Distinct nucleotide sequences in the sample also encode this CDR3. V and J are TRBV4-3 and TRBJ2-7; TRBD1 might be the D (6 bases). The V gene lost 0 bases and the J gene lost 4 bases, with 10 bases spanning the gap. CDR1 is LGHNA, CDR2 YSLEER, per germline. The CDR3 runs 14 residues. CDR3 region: CASSQDPDSYEQYF. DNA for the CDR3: TGCGCCAGCAGCCAAGACCCGGACAGTTACGAGCAGTACTTC.

CDR3 protein: CASSLSRGYNEQFF. CDR3 DNA sequence: TGTGCCAGCAGTTTATCCAGGGGGTACAATGAGCAGTTCTTC. The chain couples TRBV28 to TRBJ2-1; 7 nucleotides agree with TRBD1. Germline V CDR1 and CDR2: MDHEN, SYDVKM. After removal of 1 base from V and 4 bases from J, the junction contained 1 base not matched to a gene. The CDR3 runs to 14 residues. The full variable domain, completed using reference TRBV28 and TRBJ2-1, is DVKVTQSSRYLVKRTGEKVFLECVQDMDHENMFWYRQDPGLGLRLIYFSYDVKMKEKGDIPEGYSVSREKKERFSLILESASTNQTSMYLCASSLSRGYNEQFFGPGTRLTVL.

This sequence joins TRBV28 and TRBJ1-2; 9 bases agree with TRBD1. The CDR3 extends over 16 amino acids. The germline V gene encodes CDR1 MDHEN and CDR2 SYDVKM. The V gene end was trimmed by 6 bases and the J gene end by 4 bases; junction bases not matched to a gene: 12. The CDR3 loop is CASSPLRTGVVYGYTF. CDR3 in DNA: TGTGCCAGCAGCCCCCTTCGGACAGGGGTTGTCTATGGCTACACCTTC.

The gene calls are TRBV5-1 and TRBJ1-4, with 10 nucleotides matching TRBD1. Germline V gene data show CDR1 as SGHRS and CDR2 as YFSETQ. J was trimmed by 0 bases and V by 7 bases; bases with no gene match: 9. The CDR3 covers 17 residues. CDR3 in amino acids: CASGPGTGAATNEKLFF. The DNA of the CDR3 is TGCGCCAGCGGACCCGGGACAGGGGCTGCAACTAATGAAAAACTGTTTTTT.

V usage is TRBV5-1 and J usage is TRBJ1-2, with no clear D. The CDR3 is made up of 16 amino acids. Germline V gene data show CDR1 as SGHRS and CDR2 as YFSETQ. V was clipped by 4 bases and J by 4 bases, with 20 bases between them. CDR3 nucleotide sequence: TGCGCCAGCAGCCCCGACTCTGGCAGTGGCCCCTATGGCTACACCTTC. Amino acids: CASSPDSGSGPYGYTF. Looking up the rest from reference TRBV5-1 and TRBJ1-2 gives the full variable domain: KAGVTQTPRYLIKTRGQQVTLSCSPISGHRSVSWYQQTPGQGLQFLFEYFSETQRNKGNFPGRFSGRQFSNSRSEMNVSTLELGDSALYLCASSPDSGSGPYGYTFGSGTRLTVV.

CDR3 sequence: CASSLGLGQVVSYEQYF. Written as DNA, the CDR3 is TGCGCCAGCAGCTTGGGTCTAGGGCAGGTCGTTTCCTACGAGCAGTACTTC. V is TRBV5-1 and J is TRBJ2-7; D ambiguous. The CDR3 is 17 amino acids. The V end lost 0 bases, the J end lost 1 base, and 17 bases lay between the germline ends. CDR1 and CDR2 from the germline V gene are SGHRS and YFSETQ. Full variable domain (outside the CDR3, taken from reference TRBV5-1 and TRBJ2-7): KAGVTQTPRYLIKTRGQQVTLSCSPISGHRSVSWYQQTPGQGLQFLFEYFSETQRNKGNFPGRFSGRQFSNSRSEMNVSTLELGDSALYLCASSLGLGQVVSYEQYFGPGTRLTVT.

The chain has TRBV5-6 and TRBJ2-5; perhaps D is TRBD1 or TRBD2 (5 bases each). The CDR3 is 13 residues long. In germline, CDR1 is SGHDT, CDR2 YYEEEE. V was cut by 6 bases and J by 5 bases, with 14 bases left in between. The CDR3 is CASTGTSTETQYF. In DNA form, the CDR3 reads TGTGCCAGCACCGGGACCTCAACGGAGACCCAGTACTTC.